One and the same sample provided the 29 T cell receptor beta chains below, sequenced in a study of shared clonotypes between healthy human individuals (dated by TCRdb to 2020 to 2022). The library was built by means of the immunoSEQ multiplex PCR assay. In TCRdb, the immuneACCESS table is reduced to in-frame sequences with V and J assigned. These tables do not hold every clone; where another copy was compared, an unresolved V gene accounts for under half, and the others remain unexplained. Within this sample are approximately 2,000,000 clones, with just under 95% of them counted one time only. The ten largest clonotypes hold more than 1.5% of the sample. CD8 naive samples were CD45RO-negative cells positively selected for CCR7, giving a CD45RA+CCR7+ population that excluded TemRA cells. Source material: naive CD8+ T cells from PBMCs. What the cell subset or site label conveys for this sample: CD45RA+CCR7+. The receptors stem from a man in his late teens or twenties in good health. Some clones in this sample may be carry-over from other donors' samples.

The chain has TRBV6-1 and TRBJ2-2; the match to TRBD2 covers 10 bases. With 3 bases clipped from V and 1 base from J, the junction kept 11 bases outside the gene matches. Germline V gene data show CDR1 as MNHNS and CDR2 as SASEGT. The CDR3 is 19 residues long. The CDR3 is CASSDMVVAGGGNTGELFF. The CDR3 nucleotides read TGTGCCAGCAGTGATATGGTGGTAGCGGGAGGTGGGAACACCGGGGAGCTGTTTTTT.

The J gene is TRBJ1-1, the V gene TRBV6-5, with D unclear. There are 14 residues in the CDR3. Germline V gives CDR1 MNHEY, CDR2 SVGAGI. With 0 bases removed from V and 6 bases from J, the gap between germline ends came to 11 bases. The CDR3 here is CASSYSPGSAEAFF. CDR3 coding DNA: TGTGCCAGCAGTTACTCGCCTGGGTCCGCTGAAGCTTTCTTT.

The chain uses TRBV7-9 and TRBJ2-5; 9 positions match TRBD2. Trimming took 1 base from V and 5 from J; bases not matched to a gene: 5. Germline CDR1 SEHNR, CDR2 FQNEAQ (reference sequence). The CDR3 loop spans 15 amino acids. CDR3 residues: CASSLGTSDGETQYF. DNA of the CDR3: TGTGCCAGCAGCTTAGGGACTAGCGATGGGGAGACCCAGTACTTC. The entire variable domain, with the rest obtained from reference TRBV7-9 and TRBJ2-5, is as follows: DTGVSQNPRHKITKRGQNVTFRCDPISEHNRLYWYRQTLGQGPEFLTYFQNEAQLEKSRLLSDRFSAERPKGSFSTLEIQRTEQGDSAMYLCASSLGTSDGETQYFGPGTRLLVL.

The chain employs TRBV19 and TRBJ1-1; D is uncertain. The CDR3 covers 14 residues. Per the germline V gene, CDR1 is LNHDA and CDR2 is SQIVND (reference sequence). With 7 bases removed from V and 1 base from J, the gap between germline ends came to 13 bases. CDR3 sequence (DNA): TGTGCCAGTACTGAATTGCGGACGAACACTGAAGCTTTCTTT. This sequence encodes CASTELRTNTEAFF.

The J gene is TRBJ2-1, the V gene TRBV27; D perhaps matches TRBD1 (5 bases). This CDR3 contains 17 residues. V lost 3 bases and J 0 bases, leaving 15 bases between the germline ends. From germline, CDR1 is MNHEY and CDR2 SMNVEV (reference sequence). CDR3 in DNA: TGTGCCAGCAGTTTTCGGGTCCCACAGGACTCCTACAATGAGCAGTTCTTC. Translated, it gives CASSFRVPQDSYNEQFF.

The chain couples TRBV28 to TRBJ2-7; D is perhaps TRBD2 (5 bases). Germline CDR1 and CDR2: MDHEN and SYDVKM. The V end was cut by 6 bases, the J end by 6 bases, with 12 bases between. The CDR3 loop spans 12 amino acids. The CDR3 nucleotides read TGTGCCAGCAGGAACAGCGGCCCCGAGCAGTACTTC. Translating gives CASRNSGPEQYF.

This clone was seen only a few times. The V gene is TRBV25-1, the J gene TRBJ1-1; D is undetermined. Germline CDR1 reads MGHDK; CDR2 reads SYGVNS. The CDR3 runs to 11 residues. V lost 5 bases and J lost 6, with 7 bases in between. CDR3 DNA: TGTGCCAGCAGTCGGGGTTCTGAAGCTTTCTTT. Its protein is CASSRGSEAFF.

Details on this clone: Additional DNA sequences in this sample encode the identical CDR3. CDR3 loop: CASSSRDRVNYGYTF. CDR3 nucleotide sequence: TGTGCCAGCAGCTCGCGTGACAGGGTGAACTATGGCTACACCTTC. The rearrangement uses TRBV7-2 and TRBJ1-2; 7 bases map to TRBD1. The ends lost 4 bases at V and 2 bases at J; junction bases unmatched: 7. The CDR3 spans 15 residues. Per the germline V gene, CDR1 is SGHTA and CDR2 is FQGNSA.

This clone has a single count. The chain carries TRBV4-3 and TRBJ2-5, with D perhaps matching TRBD1 or TRBD2 (7 bases each). Germline V lookup: CDR1 LGHNA, CDR2 YSLEER. The CDR3 is made up of 14 amino acids. V was clipped by 4 bases and J by 4 bases, with 13 bases between them. The CDR3 spells CASSPRGGGETQYF. The DNA for the CDR3 is TGCGCCAGCAGCCCCAGGGGGGGTGGAGAGACCCAGTACTTC.

The rearrangement links TRBV27 to TRBJ2-5; D remains ambiguous. Germline V gene sequence: CDR1 MNHEY, CDR2 SMNVEV (reference sequence). The CDR3 length is 14 residues. Deletions cut 2 bases from V and 6 bases from J, with 13 bases between. CDR3 loop: CASSLLGIPQTQYF. The CDR3 nucleotides are TGTGCCAGCAGTTTACTCGGCATCCCGCAGACCCAGTACTTC.

The chain links TRBV9 to TRBJ2-7, with D perhaps TRBD2 (6 bases). Germline CDR1 is SGDLS and CDR2 is YYNGEE. V shed 0 bases and J shed 0 bases, with 13 bases lying between them. This CDR3 is 16 amino acids long. CDR3: CASSVGAGPSSYEQYF. DNA for the CDR3: TGTGCCAGCAGCGTAGGTGCGGGGCCGAGCTCCTACGAGCAGTACTTC.

J is TRBJ2-1 and V is TRBV19; D may be TRBD2 (5 bases). The germline V and J ends were trimmed by 8 bases and 0 bases, with 17 bases remaining between them. The germline V gene has CDR1 LNHDA and CDR2 SQIVND (reference sequence). There are 16 residues in the CDR3. CDR3 in amino acids: CASSVVGRVSYNEQFF. The CDR3 coding sequence is TGTGCCAGTTCGGTAGTCGGGCGGGTCTCCTACAATGAGCAGTTCTTC.

The rearrangement joins TRBV2 to TRBJ2-7, with TRBD1 matching 12 bases. The CDR3 sequence is 13 residues long. Germline CDR1 reads SNHLY; CDR2 reads FYNNEI. Losses at the gene ends were 10 bases for V and 4 bases for J; bases not matched to a gene: 5. CDR3 in amino acids: CANRDRGQYEQYF. The CDR3 coding sequence is TGTGCCAACCGGGACAGGGGGCAGTACGAGCAGTACTTC.

This chain uses TRBV7-2 with TRBJ2-1; 11 bases are a match to TRBD2. The CDR3 runs to 15 residues. With V trimmed by 0 bases and J by 10 bases, 5 bases remained unmatched. Germline CDR1 reads SGHTA; CDR2 reads FQGNSA. Here the CDR3 reads CASSLASLAGGEQFF. The CDR3 nucleotides are TGTGCCAGCAGCTTAGCGAGCCTAGCGGGAGGAGAGCAGTTCTTC.

The chain couples TRBV4-1 to TRBJ1-4; D is ambiguous. The CDR3 has 16 residues. The germline gives CDR1 MGHRA, CDR2 YSYEKL. Trimming cost V 4 bases and J 0 bases, with 12 bases left between them. In DNA, the CDR3 is TGCGCCAGCAGCCGGGTAGCAGTTGCAACTAATGAAAAACTGTTTTTT. This translates into CASSRVAVATNEKLFF.

The rearrangement uses TRBV29-1 and TRBJ1-2; D perhaps matches TRBD1 (5 bases). Germline V gene lookup returns CDR1 SQVTM and CDR2 ANQGSEA. The CDR3 extends over 14 amino acids. V shed 0 bases and J shed 4 bases, with 12 bases lying between them. CDR3 amino acids: CSVEDGSGLYGYTF. Here the CDR3 DNA reads TGCAGCGTTGAAGACGGCTCAGGGCTCTATGGCTACACCTTC. Filled out from reference TRBV29-1 and TRBJ1-2, the complete variable domain reads SAVISQKPSRDICQRGTSLTIQCQVDSQVTMMFWYRQQPGQSLTLIATANQGSEATYESGFVIDKFPISRPNLTFSTLTVSNMSPEDSSIYLCSVEDGSGLYGYTFGSGTRLTVV.

The chain joins TRBV6-5 to TRBJ1-5; 7 bases agree with TRBD1. Germline assignment: CDR1 MNHEY and CDR2 SVGAGI. Trimming took 4 bases from V and 2 from J; bases not matched to a gene: 2. This CDR3 comprises 14 residues. The CDR3: CASSSQGGNQPQHF. Written as DNA, the CDR3 is TGTGCCAGCAGTTCTCAGGGGGGCAATCAGCCCCAGCATTTT.

The J gene is TRBJ2-7, the V gene TRBV27; 12 bases are shared with TRBD2. This CDR3 comprises 16 residues. J lost 7 bases, V lost 5 bases, and 12 bases had no gene match. Germline V lookup: CDR1 MNHEY, CDR2 SMNVEV (reference sequence). This CDR3 reads CASSLSSGLAGWEQYF. In DNA form, the CDR3 reads TGTGCCAGCAGTCTTTCTTCTGGACTAGCGGGATGGGAGCAGTACTTC.

V gene TRBV19 combines with J gene TRBJ2-7; TRBD1 is a possible D gene (5 bases). The CDR3 consists of 15 residues. Germline lookup yields CDR1 LNHDA and CDR2 SQIVND (reference sequence). The V end was cut by 5 bases, the J end by 0 bases, with 14 bases between. CDR3 sequence (DNA): TGTGCCAGTAGTTCGGTAGGGGTCTCCTCCTACGAGCAGTACTTC. As protein: CASSSVGVSSYEQYF.

This rearrangement joins TRBV2 to TRBJ2-7, with D possibly TRBD2 on 7 matching bases. Germline CDR1 is SNHLY and CDR2 is FYNNEI. This CDR3 comprises 16 residues. V dropped 6 bases and J dropped 0 bases, with 18 bases sitting between them. CDR3 amino acids: CASSRGAEASSYEQYF. The CDR3 DNA is TGTGCCAGCAGCCGGGGGGCCGAGGCGAGCTCCTACGAGCAGTACTTC.

This rearrangement joins TRBV28 to TRBJ2-7; maybe TRBD1 (6 bases). The germline gives CDR1 MDHEN, CDR2 SYDVKM. V lost 6 bases to trimming and J lost 1 base, with 13 bases between them. The CDR3 runs to 14 residues. The CDR3 is CASRRTVRSYEQYF. Here the CDR3 DNA reads TGTGCCAGCAGAAGGACAGTCCGATCCTACGAGCAGTACTTC. Together with reference TRBV28 and TRBJ2-7, the CDR3 gives the full variable domain: DVKVTQSSRYLVKRTGEKVFLECVQDMDHENMFWYRQDPGLGLRLIYFSYDVKMKEKGDIPEGYSVSREKKERFSLILESASTNQTSMYLCASRRTVRSYEQYFGPGTRLTVT.

This clone has only one observation. J is TRBJ2-5 and V is TRBV27; a weak D match, TRBD1 (5 bases). The length of the CDR3 is 14 residues. Per germline, CDR1 MNHEY and CDR2 SMNVEV (reference sequence). The ends were cut back, 3 bases at V and 5 bases at J, with 13 bases in the middle. CDR3 coding DNA: TGTGCCAGCAGTTTTGGCAGGGTCCACGAGACCCAGTACTTC. Its translation: CASSFGRVHETQYF.

The rearrangement uses TRBV30 and TRBJ1-1; D remains ambiguous. This CDR3 is built from 11 residues. Germline CDR1 is GTSNPN and CDR2 is SVGIG (reference sequence). Trimming pared 4 bases from V and 6 bases from J, leaving 9 bases between. This CDR3 is CAWTDGPEAFF. CDR3 DNA sequence: TGTGCCTGGACGGATGGGCCTGAAGCTTTCTTT.

This chain joins TRBV7-9 and TRBJ2-7; D perhaps matches TRBD1 (6 bases). Trimming left V 5 bases short and J 0 bases short, with 11 bases between. The germline V gene encodes CDR1 SEHNR and CDR2 FQNEAQ (reference sequence). The CDR3 is 14 amino acids. The DNA of the CDR3 is TGTGCCAGCAGCAACGACAGGAACTCCTACGAGCAGTACTTC. It specifies CASSNDRNSYEQYF. The variable domain in full, with the rest retrieved from reference TRBV7-9 and TRBJ2-7, is DTGVSQNPRHKITKRGQNVTFRCDPISEHNRLYWYRQTLGQGPEFLTYFQNEAQLEKSRLLSDRFSAERPKGSFSTLEIQRTEQGDSAMYLCASSNDRNSYEQYFGPGTRLTVT.

The V gene is TRBV6-4, the J gene TRBJ2-7; maybe TRBD2 (7 bases). V gave up 4 bases and J gave up 5 bases, with 12 bases separating them. The CDR3 totals 13 residues. The germline gives CDR1 MRHNA, CDR2 SNTAGT. The CDR3 here is CASSVGGGHEQYF. CDR3 DNA: TGTGCCAGCAGTGTGGGGGGGGGCCACGAGCAGTACTTC.

Points on this clone: Other DNA sequences in the same sample also yield this CDR3. The chain is built from TRBV27 and TRBJ2-1; TRBD2 matches at 7 bases. V lost 5 bases, J lost 2 bases, and 3 bases stayed unmatched. Germline V CDR1 and CDR2: MNHEY, SMNVEV (reference sequence). The CDR3 is made up of 14 amino acids. This CDR3 reads CASSPRGAYNEQFF. The CDR3 DNA reads TGTGCCAGCAGTCCCCGGGGGGCCTACAATGAGCAGTTCTTC.

The V and J genes are TRBV27 and TRBJ2-1; TRBD2 matches 10 bases. The J segment lost 8 bases and the V segment lost 7 bases, leaving 8 bases of the junction unmatched. This CDR3 is built from 14 residues. Germline V gives CDR1 MNHEY, CDR2 SMNVEV (reference sequence). In nucleotides, the CDR3 is TGTGCCAGCAAGGGGCTAGCGGGAGCCGATGAGCAGTTCTTC. Protein: CASKGLAGADEQFF.

The chain employs TRBV28 and TRBJ2-1, with D perhaps TRBD2 (5 bases). The V end lost 2 bases, the J end lost 10 bases, and 15 bases lay between the germline ends. This CDR3 region has 14 residues. Germline loops: CDR1 MDHEN, CDR2 SYDVKM. The DNA for the CDR3 is TGTGCCAGCAGTTTAGCGCCGGGGTTCCACGAGCAGTTCTTC. Translating it yields CASSLAPGFHEQFF.

V usage is TRBV28 and J usage is TRBJ2-1; 7 nucleotides match TRBD2. With 5 bases clipped from V and 8 bases from J, the junction kept 24 bases outside the gene matches. The CDR3 length is 19 residues. Germline V gene lookup returns CDR1 MDHEN and CDR2 SYDVKM. The CDR3 DNA sequence: TGTGCCAGCAGTAGATCGCTAAGGCGGGAGCTATCTAGGGCCCATGAGCAGTTCTTC. As protein: CASSRSLRRELSRAHEQFF. Full variable domain (missing parts from reference TRBV28 and TRBJ2-1): DVKVTQSSRYLVKRTGEKVFLECVQDMDHENMFWYRQDPGLGLRLIYFSYDVKMKEKGDIPEGYSVSREKKERFSLILESASTNQTSMYLCASSRSLRRELSRAHEQFFGPGTRLTVL.